This T cell receptor (beta chain) appears in the sequencing data of a study of tumour-infiltrating T cells in Burkitt lymphoma. Study summary: Repertoire clonality predicted overall and progression-free survival.

TCRdb keeps only in-frame clones here, not all; method: immunoSEQ multiplex PCR. The sample records about 17,000 clones, 80% being singletons. Worth noting for this clone: At one end the junction does not follow the germline gene, possibly because of a read error.

The CDR3 totals 15 residues. Germline V CDR1 and CDR2: SNHLY, FYNNEI. This chain links TRBV2 with TRBJ2-7; 8 bases fit TRBD2. The sample was tumor tissue. The receptor was derived from a human donor with diffuse large B-cell lymphoma. The CDR3 spells CASSEEGLGSGRKIF. The CDR3 bases are TGTGCCAGCAGTGAAGAAGGTTTGGGGAGCGGGAGAAAAATCTTC.